The T cell receptor (beta chain) described here comes from a study of Ad26.COV2.S vaccination and SARS-CoV-2 variants. Generated by immunoSEQ multiplex PCR, the TCRdb table keeps only in-frame clones and is missing some. The sample gives tens of thousands of clones, more than 65% of which show up once; 16% is in the top ten. A word on this clone: Its antigen is unidentified.

The V gene end was trimmed by 3 bases and the J gene end by 5 bases; junction bases not matched to a gene: 1. The CDR3 totals 11 residues. Germline CDR1 and CDR2: DFQATT and SNEGSKA (reference sequence). Study-level results: The analyses of TCR breadth and depth may have understated the size of total T cell responses. The placebo group had lower spike-specific TCR breadth than the vaccine recipients did.

The sequences come from peripheral blood, collected after recovery from COVID-19. This sequence was found in a human donor who had recovered from COVID-19. This chain uses TRBV20-1 with TRBJ2-7; TRBD2 aligns across 7 bases. CDR3 in DNA: TGCAGTGCTAGGGGGGGGAACGAGCAGTACTTC. The encoded protein is CSARGGNEQYF.